A single sample gave rise to the 10 T cell receptor beta chains below, sequenced in a study of human T cells and chemical hapten exposure. Indicated time point: patch test 3, about 24 weeks after DPC sensitization. Noted treatment: therapeutic diphenylcyclopropenone sensitization with weekly scalp DPC. One entry per CDR3 protein results from TCRdb running MiXCR on the RACE reads. The table shows 100,000 to 120,000 distinct CDR3 sequences, with less than 40% occurring only once. This material consisted of whole blood, taken in connection with sensitization to the hapten diphenylcyclopropenone (DPC). The receptors come from a man aged 35-49 years with alopecia areata. Some clones in this sample may be carry-over from other donors' samples.

The chain carries TRBV12-3 or TRBV12-4 and TRBJ2-7, with D perhaps matching TRBD2 (6 bases). This CDR3 contains 14 residues. V was pared by 3 bases and J by 2 bases, with 11 bases between. CDR3 sequence (DNA): TGTGCCAGCAGTTTCTCGACGGGGGCCTACGAGCAGTACGTC. It specifies CASSFSTGAYEQYV.

The chain links TRBV18 to TRBJ2-1; TRBD2 matches at 9 bases. The ends lost 3 bases at V and 8 bases at J; junction bases unmatched: 11. Per germline, CDR1 KGHSH and CDR2 LQKENI. The CDR3 runs 16 residues. Written as DNA, the CDR3 is TGTGCCAGCTCACCGTCCGGGACTAGCACTAGGGATGAGCAGTTCTTC. Translated: CASSPSGTSTRDEQFF.

The chain links TRBV10-3 to TRBJ2-3; possible D gene TRBD2, 5 bases. This CDR3 contains 12 residues. Germline loops: CDR1 ENHRY, CDR2 SYGVKD. V shed 2 bases and J shed 6 bases, with 6 bases lying between them. CDR3 bases: TGTGCCATCAGTGAGGGGGAGGATACGCAGTATTTT. Its protein is CAISEGEDTQYF.

V usage is TRBV29-1 and J usage is TRBJ2-7, with 12 bases fitting TRBD2. The CDR3 is made up of 16 amino acids. Germline loops: CDR1 SQVTM, CDR2 ANQGSEA. Trimming cost V 7 bases and J 5 bases; bases outside gene matches: 15. The CDR3 spells CSAGRTLGLAGNEQYF. The CDR3 DNA reads TGCAGCGCCGGGCGGACCCTAGGACTAGCGGGAAACGAGCAGTACTTC.

The table lists this clonotype with a few counts. The J gene is TRBJ1-2, the V gene TRBV7-9; weak D call: TRBD1 (5 bases). V lost 8 bases and J 4 bases, leaving 11 bases between the germline ends. Germline-derived CDR1 and CDR2 are SEHNR and FQNEAQ (reference sequence). The CDR3 covers 12 residues. CDR3: CASGGETYGYTF. As DNA, the CDR3 is TGTGCCAGCGGAGGGGAGACCTATGGCTACACCTTC.

The genes are TRBV4-2 and TRBJ2-2; TRBD2 matches 11 bases. Germline trimming cut 9 bases from V and 0 bases from J; bases unmatched to any gene: 0. Germline loops: CDR1 LGHNA, CDR2 YNFKEQ. The length of the CDR3 is 14 residues. The CDR3 protein is CASSGRANTGELFF. CDR3 sequence (DNA): TGTGCCAGTAGCGGGAGGGCGAACACCGGGGAGCTGTTTTTT.

This clonotype occurred a few times. The gene calls are TRBV29-1 and TRBJ2-1; possibly TRBD1 for D (6 bases). V lost 4 bases, J lost 7 bases, and 14 bases lay in between. The CDR3 length is 13 residues. Germline V gene lookup returns CDR1 SQVTM and CDR2 ANQGSEA. Written as DNA, the CDR3 is TGCAGCGTTGGAATAGGGGGTTTAAATGAGCAGTTCTTC. It codes for CSVGIGGLNEQFF.

V and J are TRBV6-2 or TRBV6-3 and TRBJ2-5, with D possibly matching TRBD2 (5 bases). Trimming stripped 7 bases from V and 5 bases from J, with 17 bases between. This CDR3 comprises 14 residues. Per germline, CDR1 MNHEY and CDR2 SVGEGT. CDR3 nucleotides: TGTGCCAGCATGATGCTCGGAGGTGCTGAGACCCAGTACTTC. It is translated as CASMMLGGAETQYF.

This clonotype was seen a few times. The chain links TRBV30 to TRBJ2-1; 14 nucleotides agree with TRBD2. With V trimmed by 3 bases and J by 0 bases, 4 bases remained unmatched. CDR1 GTSNPN and CDR2 SVGIG come from the germline V gene (reference sequence). The CDR3 totals 17 residues. The CDR3: CAWRRLAGGSSYNEQFF. The CDR3 coding sequence is TGTGCCTGGAGAAGACTAGCGGGAGGGAGCTCCTACAATGAGCAGTTCTTC.

This clonotype showed up just a few times. The chain uses TRBV12-3 or TRBV12-4 and TRBJ2-1, with TRBD1 identical over 12 bases. V dropped 4 bases and J dropped 8; count of bases not matched to a gene: 6. This CDR3 spans 15 amino acids. The CDR3 coding sequence is TGTGCCAGCAGTTATACCGGGACAGGGGGCGATGAGCAGTTCTTC. Its protein product is CASSYTGTGGDEQFF.